This TCR beta chain is from a study of shared T cell receptors in the human thymus. Generated by immunoSEQ multiplex PCR, the TCRdb table keeps only in-frame clones and is missing some. The table has hundreds of thousands of clones, more than 75% seen once. Germline loops: CDR1 SGHNT, CDR2 YYREEE (reference sequence). Germline trimming cut 2 bases from V and 7 bases from J; bases unmatched to any gene: 6. This CDR3 spans 14 amino acids. The same data also went into a second study, on human thymus T cells. That work adds: Thymus tissue was removed during corrective cardiac surgery.

Sequencing input: thymocytes. This sequence originates from a boy in the first two years of life with a congenital heart defect. The V and J genes are TRBV5-4 and TRBJ1-2; 9 bases line up with TRBD1. The CDR3 is CASSFRDREAGYTF. The DNA of the CDR3 is TGTGCCAGCAGCTTCCGGGACAGGGAAGCTGGCTACACCTTC. Looking up the rest from reference TRBV5-4 and TRBJ1-2 gives the full variable domain: ETGVTQSPTHLIKTRGQQVTLRCSSQSGHNTVSWYQQALGQGPQFIFQYYREEENGRGNFPPRFSGLQFPNYSSELNVNALELDDSALYLCASSFRDREAGYTFGSGTRLTVV.